The source of this T cell receptor beta chain is a study of early T cells in non-severe SARS-CoV-2 infection. This clonotype was counted between two and nine times. MiXCR, applied by TCRdb to the 5' RACE reads, yields one record per CDR3 protein. The repertoire includes 55,000 to 70,000 distinct CDR3 sequences, 12% of them detected once, and 0.95% to 1.5% sits in the top ten. The J segment lost 10 bases and the V segment lost 1 base, leaving 8 bases of the junction unmatched. CDR3 length: 16 residues. The germline V gene encodes CDR1 LNHNV and CDR2 YYDKDF (reference sequence). This rearrangement joins TRBV15 to TRBJ1-6, with 9 bases lining up with TRBD1. The material sequenced was whole blood, taken at baseline. The receptor comes from an adult who was a healthcare worker with PCR-confirmed SARS-CoV-2 infection or an uninfected control (not recorded which). The donor label of this sample is uncertain. The CDR3 protein is CATSRAPGTGNSPLHF. The CDR3 nucleotides are TGTGCCACCAGCAGAGCCCCCGGGACAGGGAACTCACCCCTCCACTTT.